The 12 T cell receptor beta chains in this list originate from one sample, sequenced in a study of cytomegalovirus exposure and HLA in healthy donors (dated 2017 in TCRdb). The method was the immunoSEQ multiplex PCR assay. For the multiplex PCR, a mixture combining 60 forward primers for TCR Vbeta segments and 13 reverse primers for TCR Jbeta segments was used. TCRdb stores this immuneACCESS table with in-frame sequences only. Part of the clones is absent; in the studies checked, under half of the shortfall reflects unresolved V genes, and no reason is known for the rest. The sample table lists approximately 150,000 clones, about four fifths of them with a count of one. The top ten clonotypes cover 6.3% of the sample. Sequencing was carried out using PBMCs. These receptors were taken from a man between 45 and 60 years old in good health and CMV-seropositive.

This clone was seen once. One junction end disagrees with the germline gene, perhaps due to a read error. This chain's CDR3 is CSSSGTGTRVEETQYF. CDR3 coding DNA: TGTTCCAGCAGCGGGACCGGGACTAGAGTTGAAGAGACCCAGTACTTC. The chain links TRBV7-9 to TRBJ2-5; 8 bases agree with TRBD2. Germline CDR1 SEHNR, CDR2 FQNEAQ (reference sequence). CDR3 size: 16 residues.

This chain uses TRBV2 with TRBJ2-5, with a tentative D call TRBD2 (7 bases). The CDR3 length is 15 residues. The germline CDR1 and CDR2 sequences are SNHLY and FYNNEI. V was clipped by 1 base and J by 5 bases, with 14 bases between them. The CDR3 spells CASSEGLRGRETQYF. As DNA, the CDR3 is TGTGCCAGCAGTGAAGGCCTGCGGGGGCGGGAGACCCAGTACTTC.

The chain couples TRBV28 to TRBJ2-7, with 7 positions matching TRBD2. This CDR3 has 16 residues. V lost 3 bases, J lost 3 bases, and 11 bases stayed unmatched. Germline V lookup: CDR1 MDHEN, CDR2 SYDVKM. Here the CDR3 reads CASSFSVAGRDYEQYF. DNA for the CDR3: TGTGCCAGCAGTTTCTCCGTAGCGGGCAGGGACTACGAGCAGTACTTC. The entire variable domain, with the rest obtained from reference TRBV28 and TRBJ2-7, is as follows: DVKVTQSSRYLVKRTGEKVFLECVQDMDHENMFWYRQDPGLGLRLIYFSYDVKMKEKGDIPEGYSVSREKKERFSLILESASTNQTSMYLCASSFSVAGRDYEQYFGPGTRLTVT.

The chain joins TRBV9 to TRBJ2-7; 10 bases map to TRBD1. The ends lost 4 bases at V and 3 bases at J; junction bases unmatched: 7. The CDR3 runs 15 residues. Looked up from germline, CDR1 is SGDLS and CDR2 is YYNGEE. The CDR3: CASSFRQGAIYEQYF. The CDR3 DNA follows: TGTGCCAGCAGCTTCAGACAGGGGGCCATCTACGAGCAGTACTTC.

The gene calls are TRBV5-6 and TRBJ2-2; the match to TRBD1 covers 7 bases. CDR3 size: 14 residues. CDR1 is SGHDT and CDR2 is YYEEEE in the germline V gene. Trimming removed 3 bases from V and 5 bases from J; junction bases left unmatched: 4. DNA for the CDR3: TGTGCCAGCAGCTCATACAGGGGAACCGGGGAGCTGTTTTTT. Translated: CASSSYRGTGELFF.

This clone was picked up a small number of times. The CDR3 region is CASSTWGGGYTF. The CDR3 DNA is TGTGCCAGCAGTACCTGGGGGGGTGGCTACACCTTC. This chain connects TRBV6-1 to TRBJ1-2; D is perhaps TRBD1 (5 bases). Germline loops: CDR1 MNHNS, CDR2 SASEGT. CDR3 length: 12 residues. The V end was cut by 5 bases, the J end by 7 bases, with 11 bases between.

CDR3 amino acids: CASSPGTGATEAFF. CDR3 nucleotides: TGTGCCAGTAGTCCCGGGACAGGGGCCACTGAAGCTTTCTTT. The chain links TRBV19 to TRBJ1-1; TRBD1 matches 10 bases. Germline values: CDR1 LNHDA, CDR2 SQIVND (reference sequence). Losses at the gene ends were 5 bases for V and 4 bases for J; bases not matched to a gene: 4. The CDR3 spans 14 residues.

The chain joins TRBV5-1 to TRBJ2-1; the match to TRBD2 covers 12 bases. CDR1 SGHRS and CDR2 YFSETQ come from the germline V gene. This CDR3 is built from 19 residues. V lost 4 bases, J lost 6 bases, and 17 bases stayed unmatched. The CDR3 loop reads CASSHPKTSGSAAGNEQFF. For the CDR3, the DNA is TGCGCCAGCAGCCACCCCAAGACTAGCGGGAGCGCGGCGGGCAATGAGCAGTTCTTC.

A few counts support this clone. The V call is TRBV12-5, the J call TRBJ2-2; 7 nucleotides match TRBD1. CDR1 and CDR2 (germline): LGHNT, FRNRAP. The CDR3 contains 15 residues. Unmatched junction bases numbered 4, after V lost 3 bases and J lost 3 bases. Written as DNA, the CDR3 is TGTGCTAGTGGTTTACAGGGGCTGGACACCGGGGAGCTGTTTTTT. Amino acids: CASGLQGLDTGELFF.

J is TRBJ2-3 and V is TRBV28; 7 bases are shared with TRBD1. J was trimmed by 2 bases and V by 5 bases; bases with no gene match: 10. Germline V CDR1 and CDR2: MDHEN, SYDVKM. The CDR3 consists of 16 residues. CDR3 amino acids: CASSGQELAATDTQYF. CDR3 bases: TGTGCCAGCAGTGGACAGGAGCTGGCGGCCACAGATACGCAGTATTTT.

This sequence joins TRBV9 and TRBJ1-3; the D gene is possibly TRBD1 (5 bases). This CDR3 is 16 amino acids long. CDR1 is SGDLS, CDR2 YYNGEE, per germline. With 3 bases removed from V and 0 bases from J, the gap between germline ends came to 13 bases. The CDR3 spells CASSGTGLHSGNTIYF. The CDR3 region has the DNA TGTGCCAGCAGCGGTACAGGCTTACACTCTGGAAACACCATATATTTT. The full variable domain, completed using reference TRBV9 and TRBJ1-3, is DSGVTQTPKHLITATGQRVTLRCSPRSGDLSVYWYQQSLDQGLQFLIQYYNGEERAKGNILERFSAQQFPDLHSELNLSSLELGDSALYFCASSGTGLHSGNTIYFGEGSWLTVV.

This chain joins TRBV10-1 and TRBJ1-1; the D gene is possibly TRBD1 (5 bases). Germline lookup yields CDR1 WNHNN and CDR2 SYGVQD (reference sequence). The germline V and J ends were trimmed by 6 bases and 4 bases, with 15 bases remaining between them. The CDR3 length is 14 residues. CDR3 sequence (DNA): TGCGCCAGCAGGGACACAGGTCTCGGCACTGAAGCTTTCTTT. Amino acids: CASRDTGLGTEAFF.